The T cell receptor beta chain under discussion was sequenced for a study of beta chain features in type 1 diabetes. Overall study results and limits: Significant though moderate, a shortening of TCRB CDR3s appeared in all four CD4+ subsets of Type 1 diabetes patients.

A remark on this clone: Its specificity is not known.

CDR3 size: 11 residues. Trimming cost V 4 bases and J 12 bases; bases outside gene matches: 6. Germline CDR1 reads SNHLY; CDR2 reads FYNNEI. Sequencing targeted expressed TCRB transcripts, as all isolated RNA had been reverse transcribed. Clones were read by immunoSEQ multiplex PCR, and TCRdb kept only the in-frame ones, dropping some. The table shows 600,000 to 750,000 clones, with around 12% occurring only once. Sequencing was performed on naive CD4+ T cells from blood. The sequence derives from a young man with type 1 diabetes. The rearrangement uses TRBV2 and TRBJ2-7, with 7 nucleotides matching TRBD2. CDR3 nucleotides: TGTGCCAGCAGTGCGGGACGGGAGGTGTACTTC. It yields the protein CASSAGREVYF.